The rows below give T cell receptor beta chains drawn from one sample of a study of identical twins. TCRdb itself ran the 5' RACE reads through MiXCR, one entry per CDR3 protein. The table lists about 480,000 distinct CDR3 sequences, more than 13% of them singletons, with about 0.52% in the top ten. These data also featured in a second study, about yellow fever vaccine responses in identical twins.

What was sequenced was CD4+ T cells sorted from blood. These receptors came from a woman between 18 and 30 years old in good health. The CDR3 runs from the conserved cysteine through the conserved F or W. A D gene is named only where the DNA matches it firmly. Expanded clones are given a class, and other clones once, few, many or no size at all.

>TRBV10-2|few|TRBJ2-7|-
CASSRDQPSYEQYF
TGCGCCAGCAGCCGAGACCAGCCCTCCTACGAGCAGTACTTC
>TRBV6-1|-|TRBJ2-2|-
CASSSRPNTGELFF
TGTGCCAGCAGCTCGCGGCCGAACACCGGGGAGCTGTTTTTT
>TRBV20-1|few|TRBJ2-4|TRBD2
CSALQREDIQYF
TGCAGTGCTCTACAGCGGGAGGACATTCAGTACTTC
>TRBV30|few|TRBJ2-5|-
CAWSPGEETQYF
TGTGCCTGGAGCCCGGGGGAAGAGACCCAGTACTTC
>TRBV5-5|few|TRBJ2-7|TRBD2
CASSLNRASGFYEQYF
TGTGCCAGCAGCTTGAATCGCGCTAGCGGGTTCTACGAGCAGTACTTC
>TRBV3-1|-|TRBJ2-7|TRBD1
CASSQGGQGSGEQYF
TGTGCCAGCAGCCAAGGGGGACAGGGGTCTGGCGAGCAGTACTTC
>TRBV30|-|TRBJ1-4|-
CAWSLGGEKLFF
TGTGCCTGGTCCCTGGGGGGTGAAAAACTGTTTTTT
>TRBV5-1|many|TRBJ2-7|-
CASSLTGSYEQYF
TGTGCCAGCAGTTTAACAGGGTCCTACGAGCAGTACTTC
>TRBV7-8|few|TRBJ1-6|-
CASMPQGVLNSPLHF
TGTGCCAGCATGCCCCAAGGGGTACTTAATTCACCCCTCCACTTT
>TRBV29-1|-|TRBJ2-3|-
CSVKPGGTDTQYF
TGCAGCGTCAAACCAGGGGGCACAGATACGCAGTATTTT
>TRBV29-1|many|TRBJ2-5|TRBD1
CSVQGAETQYF
TGCAGCGTGCAGGGGGCCGAGACCCAGTACTTC
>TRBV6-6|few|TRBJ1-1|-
CASSYGGEAFF
TGTGCCAGCAGTTACGGGGGGGAAGCTTTCTTT
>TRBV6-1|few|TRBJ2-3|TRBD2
CASSRQTSLAGAPGEQYF
TGTGCCAGCAGCCGCCAAACCTCACTAGCGGGGGCTCCTGGTGAGCAGTATTTT
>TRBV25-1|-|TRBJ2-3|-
CASSESGSTQYF
TGTGCCAGCAGTGAATCCGGCAGTACGCAGTATTTT
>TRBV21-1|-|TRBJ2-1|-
CARVREGNRGTGPRGNEQFF
TGTGCCAGAGTACGGGAGGGGAACAGGGGCACGGGACCCAGGGGGAATGAGCAGTTCTTC